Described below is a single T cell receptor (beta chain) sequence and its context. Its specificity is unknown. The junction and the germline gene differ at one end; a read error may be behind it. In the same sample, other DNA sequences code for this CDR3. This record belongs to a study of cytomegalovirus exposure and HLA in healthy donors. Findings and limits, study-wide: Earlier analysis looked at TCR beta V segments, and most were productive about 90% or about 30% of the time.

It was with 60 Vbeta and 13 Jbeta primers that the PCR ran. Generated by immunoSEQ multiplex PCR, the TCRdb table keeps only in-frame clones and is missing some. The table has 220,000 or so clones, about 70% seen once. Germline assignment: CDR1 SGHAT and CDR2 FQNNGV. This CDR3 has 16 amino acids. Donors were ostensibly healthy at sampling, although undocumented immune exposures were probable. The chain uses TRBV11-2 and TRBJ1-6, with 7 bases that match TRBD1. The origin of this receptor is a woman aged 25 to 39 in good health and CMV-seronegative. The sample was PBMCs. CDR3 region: CASQGDGSSYNSPLHF. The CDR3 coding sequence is TGTGCCTCCCAGGGGGACGGAAGCTCCTATAATTCCCCCCTCCACTTT.